This is a list of T cell receptor beta chains from one sample in a study of early stage breast cancer tumors. Clones were sequenced by immunoSEQ multiplex PCR, and TCRdb holds only the in-frame ones, with some missing. This sample has just under 30,000 clones; roughly 86% occur once, and the top ten carry 9.3%. The material sequenced was blood. Receptors originate from a person aged 45-60 years with breast cancer. Each CDR3 is given with its conserved first and last residue. Each record gives: D gene, J gene, clone size, V gene, CDR3 DNA, CDR3 protein. A D gene is named only where the DNA matches it firmly. Not every row has a clone size; where given, it reads once, few, many or a size class.

d_gene: -
j_gene: TRBJ2-1
abundance: -
v_gene: TRBV7-3
CDR3nt: TGTGCCAGCAGCTTAAGCTCGAGCCTAAATGAGCAGTTCTTC
CDR3aa: CASSLSSSLNEQFF

d_gene: -
j_gene: TRBJ2-3
abundance: -
v_gene: TRBV6-1
CDR3nt: TGTGCCAGCACCAGCACAGATACGCAGTATTTT
CDR3aa: CASTSTDTQYF

d_gene: TRBD2
j_gene: TRBJ2-5
abundance: -
v_gene: TRBV7-2
CDR3nt: TGTGCCAGCAGACAGACTAGCGGGAGGCAAGAGACCCAGTACTTC
CDR3aa: CASRQTSGRQETQYF

d_gene: -
j_gene: TRBJ1-3
abundance: -
v_gene: TRBV4-2
CDR3nt: TGTGCCAGCAGCCAAGATCAGGTCACGGACTCTGGAAACACCATATATTTT
CDR3aa: CASSQDQVTDSGNTIYF

d_gene: -
j_gene: TRBJ1-5
abundance: -
v_gene: TRBV9
CDR3nt: TGTGCCAGCAGCTCCTACCTGGGGCAGCCCCAGCATTTT
CDR3aa: CASSSYLGQPQHF

d_gene: TRBD1
j_gene: TRBJ2-3
abundance: -
v_gene: TRBV7-9
CDR3nt: TGTGCCAGCAGCTTTATCGGGACAGGGGGAGATACGCAGTATTTT
CDR3aa: CASSFIGTGGDTQYF

d_gene: TRBD2
j_gene: TRBJ2-1
abundance: -
v_gene: TRBV7-9
CDR3nt: TGTGCCAGCAGTTCTACAGCGGGATGGTCCTACAATGAGCAGTTCTTC
CDR3aa: CASSSTAGWSYNEQFF

d_gene: TRBD2
j_gene: TRBJ2-7
abundance: -
v_gene: TRBV2
CDR3nt: TGTGCCAGCAGACTAGCGGGAGCCTACGAGCAGTACTTC
CDR3aa: CASRLAGAYEQYF

d_gene: TRBD2
j_gene: TRBJ2-1
abundance: -
v_gene: TRBV11-2
CDR3nt: TGTGCCAGCAGTCTTAGCGGGAGCTTTGAGCAGTTCTTC
CDR3aa: CASSLSGSFEQFF

d_gene: -
j_gene: TRBJ2-2
abundance: few
v_gene: TRBV7-3
CDR3nt: TGTGCCAGCAGCCTCACGAACACCGGGGAGCTGTTTTTT
CDR3aa: CASSLTNTGELFF

d_gene: -
j_gene: TRBJ2-2
abundance: -
v_gene: TRBV7-6
CDR3nt: TGTGCCAGCAGCTTAGTGGTGGCGAACACCGGGGAGCTGTTTTTT
CDR3aa: CASSLVVANTGELFF

d_gene: TRBD2
j_gene: TRBJ2-4
abundance: -
v_gene: TRBV5-1
CDR3nt: TGCGCCAGCAGCTTGGACCGTTCTAGCGGGAGGGGCAAAAACATTCAGTACTTC
CDR3aa: CASSLDRSSGRGKNIQYF

d_gene: -
j_gene: TRBJ1-1
abundance: -
v_gene: TRBV7-6
CDR3nt: TGTGCCAGCAGCTTACAGTACAGCCTCAAAAAGAACACTGAAGCTTTCTTT
CDR3aa: CASSLQYSLKKNTEAFF

d_gene: TRBD1
j_gene: TRBJ1-2
abundance: -
v_gene: TRBV19
CDR3nt: TGTGCCAGTAGTCGCAACAGGGGGGAGGCCTATGGCTACACCTTC
CDR3aa: CASSRNRGEAYGYTF

d_gene: TRBD1
j_gene: TRBJ2-7
abundance: few
v_gene: TRBV7-9
CDR3nt: TGTGCCAGCAGCTCAGACAGGGACTCCTACGAGCAGTACTTC
CDR3aa: CASSSDRDSYEQYF

d_gene: TRBD1
j_gene: TRBJ1-2
abundance: few
v_gene: TRBV7-3
CDR3nt: TGTGCCAGCAGCTCCCGGGACAGGGAAGGCTACACCTTC
CDR3aa: CASSSRDREGYTF

d_gene: -
j_gene: TRBJ2-5
abundance: -
v_gene: TRBV7-9
CDR3nt: TGTGCCAGCAGCTTAGTAGTTGACACCAAAGAGACCCAGTACTTC
CDR3aa: CASSLVVDTKETQYF

d_gene: -
j_gene: TRBJ2-2
abundance: -
v_gene: TRBV5-4
CDR3nt: TGTGCCAGCAGAGCTAGTTGGGCCGGGGAGCTGTTTTTT
CDR3aa: CASRASWAGELFF

d_gene: TRBD2
j_gene: TRBJ2-1
abundance: -
v_gene: TRBV19
CDR3nt: TGTGCCAGTAGTTCCCATAGCGGGGCCCTCTACAATGAGCAGTTCTTC
CDR3aa: CASSSHSGALYNEQFF

d_gene: -
j_gene: TRBJ2-7
abundance: -
v_gene: TRBV6-1
CDR3nt: TGTGCCAGCAGTGAACGTTGGCTAGGCTACGAGCAGTACTTC
CDR3aa: CASSERWLGYEQYF

d_gene: -
j_gene: TRBJ1-2
abundance: once
v_gene: TRBV7-2
CDR3nt: TGTGCCAGCAGCCCTTCTGCGGGCCTGAGGATTTATGGCTACACCTTC
CDR3aa: CASSPSAGLRIYGYTF

d_gene: -
j_gene: TRBJ2-7
abundance: -
v_gene: TRBV5-1
CDR3nt: TGCGCCAGCAGCCCTCCCCCGGGTCTCTCGAGGGAGCAGTACTTC
CDR3aa: CASSPPPGLSREQYF

d_gene: -
j_gene: TRBJ1-5
abundance: -
v_gene: TRBV7-9
CDR3nt: TGTGCCAGCAGCTCCTCCCGGGAAGCGCATGGTCAGCCCCAGCATTTT
CDR3aa: CASSSSREAHGQPQHF

d_gene: -
j_gene: TRBJ2-6
abundance: -
v_gene: TRBV9
CDR3nt: TGTGCCAGCAGCGGGCCCGACAGAAAAATCTCTGGGGCCAACGTCCTGACTTTC
CDR3aa: CASSGPDRKISGANVLTF

d_gene: -
j_gene: TRBJ2-3
abundance: -
v_gene: TRBV14
CDR3nt: TGTGCCAGCAGCCATAGCGACGGACTCACAGATACGCAGTATTTT
CDR3aa: CASSHSDGLTDTQYF

d_gene: TRBD1
j_gene: TRBJ2-2
abundance: -
v_gene: TRBV28
CDR3nt: TGTGCCAGCAACGACAGGGGGGATACCGGGGAGCTGTTTTTT
CDR3aa: CASNDRGDTGELFF

d_gene: -
j_gene: TRBJ2-3
abundance: -
v_gene: TRBV14
CDR3nt: TGTGCCAGCAGCCAAGAAGGCCAACCCACAGATACGCAGTATTTT
CDR3aa: CASSQEGQPTDTQYF

d_gene: TRBD1
j_gene: TRBJ1-1
abundance: -
v_gene: TRBV11-1
CDR3nt: TGTGCCAGCAGCTTAAGGGACAGCACTGAAGCTTTCTTT
CDR3aa: CASSLRDSTEAFF

d_gene: TRBD2
j_gene: TRBJ2-1
abundance: -
v_gene: TRBV6-1
CDR3nt: TGTGCCAGCAGGGCAGCGGGAAGGGGAGATGAGCAGTTCTTC
CDR3aa: CASRAAGRGDEQFF

d_gene: -
j_gene: TRBJ2-5
abundance: -
v_gene: TRBV29-1
CDR3nt: TGCAGCGCCGAAAGGGGTAACCCTCAAGAGACCCAGTACTTC
CDR3aa: CSAERGNPQETQYF

d_gene: -
j_gene: TRBJ2-3
abundance: once
v_gene: TRBV19
CDR3nt: TGTGCCAGTAGTACGGGTGGGGTAGATACGCAGTATTTT
CDR3aa: CASSTGGVDTQYF